The rows below give T cell receptor beta chains drawn from one sample of a study of Tregs in tolerant kidney transplant recipients. Profiled with immunoSEQ multiplex PCR; TCRdb holds only in-frame clones, not every one. The table records roughly 66,000 clones, about nine tenths of them present only once. This material consisted of CD8+ T cells from blood, taken before the transplant. Receptors originate from a human donor who received a combined kidney and bone marrow transplant. CDR3s include the opening cysteine and the closing phenylalanine or tryptophan. The D gene is left open where the match is weak. The size field is filled for only some rows; it gives once, few, many or a size class.

TRBJ2-2	TRBD1	TRBV30	NA	CAWRTGGTGELFF	TGTGCCTGGAGGACAGGGGGAACCGGGGAGCTGTTTTTT
TRBJ1-1	TRBD1	TRBV2	NA	CATLFSGGSEAFF	TGTGCCACTTTGTTCTCAGGGGGCTCTGAAGCTTTCTTT
TRBJ2-2	TRBD2	TRBV5-6	NA	CASSLGPGLAGAGELFF	TGTGCCAGCAGCTTGGGACCGGGACTAGCGGGGGCCGGGGAGCTGTTTTTT
TRBJ2-1	NA	TRBV27	NA	CASSLRSSYNEQFF	TGTGCCAGCAGTTTACGTAGCTCCTACAATGAGCAGTTCTTC
TRBJ1-3	NA	TRBV18	few	CASSPPKGTGNTIYF	TGTGCCAGCTCACCACCGAAGGGGACTGGAAACACCATATATTTT
TRBJ1-3	NA	TRBV6-6	NA	CASSYSQGNTIYF	TGTGCCAGCAGTTACTCACAGGGAAACACCATATATTTT
TRBJ2-7	NA	TRBV9	NA	CASSAPTGTGEQYF	TGTGCCAGCAGCGCCCCAACGGGTACGGGGGAGCAGTACTTC
TRBJ2-3	TRBD2	TRBV27	NA	CASSLGTSGLDTQYF	TGTGCCAGCAGTTTAGGGACTAGCGGGTTGGATACGCAGTATTTT
TRBJ2-7	TRBD2	TRBV6-1	once	CASTGKRETYEQYF	TGTGCCAGCACAGGGAAGCGGGAAACCTACGAGCAGTACTTC
TRBJ2-3	TRBD2	TRBV9	NA	CASSVSLTGGTSTDTQYF	TGTGCCAGCAGCGTATCTCTGACGGGAGGAACCTCAACAGATACGCAGTATTTT
TRBJ2-3	NA	TRBV19	NA	CASSILGGRTDTQYF	TGTGCCAGTAGTATATTAGGGGGTCGAACAGATACGCAGTATTTT
TRBJ1-5	TRBD1	TRBV7-9	NA	CATGTQGAQPQHF	TGTGCCACCGGGACACAGGGGGCTCAGCCCCAGCATTTT
TRBJ1-4	NA	TRBV13	NA	CASSLRQGAEKLFF	TGTGCCAGCAGCTTACGGCAGGGTGCTGAAAAACTGTTTTTT
TRBJ2-7	NA	TRBV28	NA	CASSKSGGRLPYEQYF	TGTGCCAGCAGTAAATCAGGGGGGAGACTTCCCTACGAGCAGTACTTC
TRBJ2-3	NA	TRBV6-4	once	CASAGTDTDTQYF	TGTGCCAGCGCAGGGACTGACACAGATACGCAGTATTTT
TRBJ2-4	TRBD1	TRBV9	NA	CASSVEGADENIQYF	TGTGCCAGCAGCGTAGAGGGGGCTGACGAAAACATTCAGTACTTC
TRBJ2-3	TRBD1	TRBV2	once	CASAGQGMTDTQYF	TGTGCCAGCGCGGGACAGGGGATGACAGATACGCAGTATTTT
TRBJ2-7	NA	TRBV9	NA	CASSGGGEQYF	TGTGCCAGCAGCGGCGGTGGGGAGCAGTACTTC
TRBJ2-3	NA	TRBV11-2	NA	CASSLVSSDTQYF	TGTGCCAGCAGCTTAGTTAGTTCAGATACGCAGTATTTT